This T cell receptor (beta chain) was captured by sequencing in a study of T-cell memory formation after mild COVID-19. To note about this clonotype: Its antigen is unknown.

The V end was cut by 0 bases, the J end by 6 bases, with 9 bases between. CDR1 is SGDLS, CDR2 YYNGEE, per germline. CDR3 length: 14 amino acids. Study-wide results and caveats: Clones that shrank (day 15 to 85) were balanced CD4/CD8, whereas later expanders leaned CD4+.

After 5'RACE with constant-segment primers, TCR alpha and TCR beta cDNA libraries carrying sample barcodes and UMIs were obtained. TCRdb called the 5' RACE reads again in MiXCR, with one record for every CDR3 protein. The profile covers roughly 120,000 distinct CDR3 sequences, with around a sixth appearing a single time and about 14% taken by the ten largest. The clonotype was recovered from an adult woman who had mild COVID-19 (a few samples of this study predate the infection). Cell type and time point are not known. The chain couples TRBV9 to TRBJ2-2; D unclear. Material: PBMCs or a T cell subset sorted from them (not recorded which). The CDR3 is CASSVDRFPGELFF. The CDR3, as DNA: TGTGCCAGCAGCGTAGATAGGTTCCCCGGGGAGCTGTTTTTT.